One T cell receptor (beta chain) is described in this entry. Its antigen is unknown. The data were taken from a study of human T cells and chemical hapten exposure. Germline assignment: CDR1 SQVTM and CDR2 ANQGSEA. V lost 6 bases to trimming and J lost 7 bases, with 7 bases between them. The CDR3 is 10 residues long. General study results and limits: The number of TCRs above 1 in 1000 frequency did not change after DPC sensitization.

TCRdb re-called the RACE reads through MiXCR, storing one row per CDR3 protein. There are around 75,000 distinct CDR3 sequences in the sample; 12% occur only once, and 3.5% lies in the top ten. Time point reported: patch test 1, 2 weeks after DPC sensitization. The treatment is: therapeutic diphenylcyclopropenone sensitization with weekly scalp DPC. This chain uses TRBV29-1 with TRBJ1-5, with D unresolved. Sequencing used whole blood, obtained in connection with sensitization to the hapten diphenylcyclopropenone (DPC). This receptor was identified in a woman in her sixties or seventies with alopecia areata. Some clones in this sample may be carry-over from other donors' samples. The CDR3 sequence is CSVLGQPQHF. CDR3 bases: TGCAGCGTCCTAGGCCAGCCCCAGCATTTT. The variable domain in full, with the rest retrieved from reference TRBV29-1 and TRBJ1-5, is SAVISQKPSRDICQRGTSLTIQCQVDSQVTMMFWYRQQPGQSLTLIATANQGSEATYESGFVIDKFPISRPNLTFSTLTVSNMSPEDSSIYLCSVLGQPQHFGDGTRLSIL.